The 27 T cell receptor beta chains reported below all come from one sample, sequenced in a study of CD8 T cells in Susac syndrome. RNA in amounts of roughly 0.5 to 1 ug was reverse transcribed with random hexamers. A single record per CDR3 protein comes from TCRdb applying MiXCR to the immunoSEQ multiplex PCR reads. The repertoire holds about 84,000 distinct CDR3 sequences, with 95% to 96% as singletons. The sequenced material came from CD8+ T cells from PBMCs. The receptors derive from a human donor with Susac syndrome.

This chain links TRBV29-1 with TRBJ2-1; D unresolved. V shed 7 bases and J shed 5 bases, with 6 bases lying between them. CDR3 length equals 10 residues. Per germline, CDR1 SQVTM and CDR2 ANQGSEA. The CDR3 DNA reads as TGCAGCGGATGGGACAATGAGCAGTTCTTC. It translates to CSGWDNEQFF.

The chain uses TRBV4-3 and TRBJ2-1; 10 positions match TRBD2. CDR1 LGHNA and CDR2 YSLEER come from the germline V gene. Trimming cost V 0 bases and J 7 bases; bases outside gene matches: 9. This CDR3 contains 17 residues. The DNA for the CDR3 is TGCGCCAGCAGCCAAGAACGAAGCGGGAGGGCCTTAAATGAGCAGTTCTTC. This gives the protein CASSQERSGRALNEQFF.

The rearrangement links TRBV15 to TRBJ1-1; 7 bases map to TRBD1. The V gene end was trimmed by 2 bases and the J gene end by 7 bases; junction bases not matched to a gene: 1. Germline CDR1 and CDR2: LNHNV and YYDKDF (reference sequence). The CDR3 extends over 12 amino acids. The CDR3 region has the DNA TGTGCCACCAGCAGACGGGACAGTGAAGCTTTCTTT. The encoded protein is CATSRRDSEAFF.

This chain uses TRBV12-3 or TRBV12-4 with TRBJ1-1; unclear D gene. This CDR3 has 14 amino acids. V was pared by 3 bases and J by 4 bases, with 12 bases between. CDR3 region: CASSFLGAGTEAFF. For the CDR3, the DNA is TGTGCCAGCAGTTTCCTGGGCGCGGGCACTGAAGCTTTCTTT.

The CDR3 here is CSAQRWAGGDNQPQHF. The CDR3 nucleotides read TGCAGTGCTCAGAGGTGGGCAGGGGGGGACAATCAGCCCCAGCATTTT. The chain couples TRBV20-1 to TRBJ1-5, with 7 bases that match TRBD1. CDR1 and CDR2 from the germline V gene are DFQATT and SNEGSKA (reference sequence). There are 16 residues in the CDR3. Unmatched junction bases numbered 13, after V lost 5 bases and J lost 3 bases.

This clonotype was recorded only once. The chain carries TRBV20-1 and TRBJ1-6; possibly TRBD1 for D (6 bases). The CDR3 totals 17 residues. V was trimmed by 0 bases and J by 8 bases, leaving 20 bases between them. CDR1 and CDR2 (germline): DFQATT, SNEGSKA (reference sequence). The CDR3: CSARDRDLGGLDSPLHF. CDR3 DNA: TGCAGTGCTAGAGATAGGGACCTGGGGGGGCTCGATTCACCCCTCCACTTT.

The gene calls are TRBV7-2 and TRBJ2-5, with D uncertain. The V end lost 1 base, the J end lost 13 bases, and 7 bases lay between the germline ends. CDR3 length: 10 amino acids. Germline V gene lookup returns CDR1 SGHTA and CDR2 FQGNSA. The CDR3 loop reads CASSLDPLYF. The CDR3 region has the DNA TGTGCCAGCAGCTTAGACCCGTTGTACTTC.

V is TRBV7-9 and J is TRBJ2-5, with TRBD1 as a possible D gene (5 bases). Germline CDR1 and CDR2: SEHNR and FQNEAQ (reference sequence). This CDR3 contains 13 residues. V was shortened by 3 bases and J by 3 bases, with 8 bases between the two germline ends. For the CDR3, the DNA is TGTGCCAGCAGCTTCGACAGTAAAGAGACCCAGTACTTC. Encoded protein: CASSFDSKETQYF.

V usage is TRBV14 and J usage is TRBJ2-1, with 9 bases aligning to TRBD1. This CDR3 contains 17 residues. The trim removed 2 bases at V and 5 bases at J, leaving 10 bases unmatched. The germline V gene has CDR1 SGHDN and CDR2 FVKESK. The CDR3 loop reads CASSQPLYRGLDNEQFF. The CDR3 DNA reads TGTGCCAGCAGCCAACCGCTGTACAGGGGGCTGGACAATGAGCAGTTCTTC.

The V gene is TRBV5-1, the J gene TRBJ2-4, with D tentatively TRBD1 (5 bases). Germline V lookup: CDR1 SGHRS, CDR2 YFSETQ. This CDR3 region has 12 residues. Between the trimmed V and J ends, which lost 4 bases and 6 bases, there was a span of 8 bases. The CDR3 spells CASSPDRNIQYF. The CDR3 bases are TGCGCCAGCAGCCCCGACAGAAACATTCAGTACTTC.

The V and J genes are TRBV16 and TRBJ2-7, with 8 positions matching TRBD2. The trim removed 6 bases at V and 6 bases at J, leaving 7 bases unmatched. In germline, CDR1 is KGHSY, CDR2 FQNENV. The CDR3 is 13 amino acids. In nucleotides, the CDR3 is TGTGCCAGCAGGACCCGACTAGCGCCCGAGCAGTACTTC. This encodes CASRTRLAPEQYF.

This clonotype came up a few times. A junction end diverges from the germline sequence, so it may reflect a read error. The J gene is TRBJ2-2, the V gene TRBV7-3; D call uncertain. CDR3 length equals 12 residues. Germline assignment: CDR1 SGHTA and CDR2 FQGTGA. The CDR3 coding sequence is TGTGCCAGCAGCTTAAACAACGGGGAGCTGTTTTTT. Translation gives CASSLNNGELFF.

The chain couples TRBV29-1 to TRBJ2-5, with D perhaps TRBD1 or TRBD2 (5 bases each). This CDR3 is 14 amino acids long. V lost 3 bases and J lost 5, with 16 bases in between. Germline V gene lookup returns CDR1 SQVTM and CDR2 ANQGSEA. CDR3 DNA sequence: TGCAGCGTTGACGGGACCGGGGTCACGGAGACCCAGTACTTC. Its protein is CSVDGTGVTETQYF.

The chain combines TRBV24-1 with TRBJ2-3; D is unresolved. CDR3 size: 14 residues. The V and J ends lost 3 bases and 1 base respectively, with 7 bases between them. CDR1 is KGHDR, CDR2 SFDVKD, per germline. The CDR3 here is CATSDPLRTDTQYF. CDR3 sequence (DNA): TGTGCCACCAGTGATCCCCTCCGCACAGATACGCAGTATTTT.

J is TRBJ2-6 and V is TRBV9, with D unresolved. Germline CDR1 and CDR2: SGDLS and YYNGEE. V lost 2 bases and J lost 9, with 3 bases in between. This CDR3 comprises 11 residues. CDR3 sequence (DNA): TGTGCCAGCAGCGTGAGCAACGTCCTGACTTTC. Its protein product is CASSVSNVLTF.

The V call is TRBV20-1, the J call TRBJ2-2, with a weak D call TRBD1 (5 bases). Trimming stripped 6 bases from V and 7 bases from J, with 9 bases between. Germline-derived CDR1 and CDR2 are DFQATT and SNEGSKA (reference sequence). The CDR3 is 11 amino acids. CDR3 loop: CSATGSGELFF. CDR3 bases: TGCAGTGCAACAGGCAGCGGGGAGCTGTTTTTT.

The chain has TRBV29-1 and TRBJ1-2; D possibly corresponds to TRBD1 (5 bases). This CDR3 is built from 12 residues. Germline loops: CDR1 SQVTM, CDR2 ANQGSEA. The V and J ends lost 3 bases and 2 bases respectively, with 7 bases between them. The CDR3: CSVDSGNYGYTF. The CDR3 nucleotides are TGCAGCGTTGATTCAGGGAACTATGGCTACACCTTC.

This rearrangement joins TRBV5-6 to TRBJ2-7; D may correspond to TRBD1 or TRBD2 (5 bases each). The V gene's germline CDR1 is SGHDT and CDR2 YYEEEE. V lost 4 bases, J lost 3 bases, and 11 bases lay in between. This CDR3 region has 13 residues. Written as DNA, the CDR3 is TGTGCCAGCAGCGGGACGAGAAACTACGAGCAGTACTTC. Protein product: CASSGTRNYEQYF.

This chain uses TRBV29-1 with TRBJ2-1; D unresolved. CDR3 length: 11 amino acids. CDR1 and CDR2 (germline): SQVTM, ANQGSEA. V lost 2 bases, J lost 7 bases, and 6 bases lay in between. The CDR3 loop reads CSVEKANEQFF. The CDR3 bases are TGCAGCGTTGAAAAAGCAAATGAGCAGTTCTTC.

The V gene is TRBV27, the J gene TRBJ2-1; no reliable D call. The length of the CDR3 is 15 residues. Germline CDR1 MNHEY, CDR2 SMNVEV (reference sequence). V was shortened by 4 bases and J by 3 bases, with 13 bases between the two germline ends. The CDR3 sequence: CASSSLTQFYNEQFF. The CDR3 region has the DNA TGTGCCAGCAGTTCCCTCACACAGTTCTACAATGAGCAGTTCTTC.

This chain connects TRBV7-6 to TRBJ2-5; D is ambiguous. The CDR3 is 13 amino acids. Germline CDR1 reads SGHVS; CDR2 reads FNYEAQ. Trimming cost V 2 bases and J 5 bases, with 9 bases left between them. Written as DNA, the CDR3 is TGTGCCAGCAGCTTATCTGGCGCGGAGACCCAGTACTTC. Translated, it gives CASSLSGAETQYF. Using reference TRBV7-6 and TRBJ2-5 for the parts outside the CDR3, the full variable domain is GAGVSQSPRYKVTKRGQDVALRCDPISGHVSLYWYRQALGQGPEFLTYFNYEAQQDKSGLPNDRFSAERPEGSISTLTIQRTEQRDSAMYRCASSLSGAETQYFGPGTRLLVL.

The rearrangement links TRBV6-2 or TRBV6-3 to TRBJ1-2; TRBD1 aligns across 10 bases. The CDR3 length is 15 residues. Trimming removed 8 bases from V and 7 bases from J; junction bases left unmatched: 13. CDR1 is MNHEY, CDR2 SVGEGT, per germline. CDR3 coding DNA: TGTGCCAGCGTTGGACAGGGGGAACGATTAGGTGGCTACACCTTC. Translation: CASVGQGERLGGYTF.

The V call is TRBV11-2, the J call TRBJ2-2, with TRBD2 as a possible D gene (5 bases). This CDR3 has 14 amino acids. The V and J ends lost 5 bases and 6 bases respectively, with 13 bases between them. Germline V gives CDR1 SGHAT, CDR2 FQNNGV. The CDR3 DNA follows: TGTGCCAGCAGCCTCGGTTTTAGCGCCGGGGAGCTGTTTTTT. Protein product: CASSLGFSAGELFF.

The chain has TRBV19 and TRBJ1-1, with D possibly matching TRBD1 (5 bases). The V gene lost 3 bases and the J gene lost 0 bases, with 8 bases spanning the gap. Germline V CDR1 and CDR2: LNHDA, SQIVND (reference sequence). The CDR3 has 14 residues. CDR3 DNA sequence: TGTGCCAGTAGTATGGCAGGGATGAACACTGAAGCTTTCTTT. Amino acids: CASSMAGMNTEAFF.

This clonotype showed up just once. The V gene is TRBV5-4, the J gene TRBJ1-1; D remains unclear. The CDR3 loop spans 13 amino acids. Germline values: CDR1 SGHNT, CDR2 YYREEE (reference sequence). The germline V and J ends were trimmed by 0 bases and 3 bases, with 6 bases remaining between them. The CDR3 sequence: CASSLARDTEAFF. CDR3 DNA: TGTGCCAGCAGCTTGGCCCGGGACACTGAAGCTTTCTTT.

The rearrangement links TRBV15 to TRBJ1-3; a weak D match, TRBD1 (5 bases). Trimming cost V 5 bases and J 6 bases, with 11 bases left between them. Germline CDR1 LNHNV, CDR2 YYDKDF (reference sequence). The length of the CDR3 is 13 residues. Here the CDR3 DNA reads TGTGCCACCAGCGGGGACCTTTTAAACACCATATATTTT. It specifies CATSGDLLNTIYF.

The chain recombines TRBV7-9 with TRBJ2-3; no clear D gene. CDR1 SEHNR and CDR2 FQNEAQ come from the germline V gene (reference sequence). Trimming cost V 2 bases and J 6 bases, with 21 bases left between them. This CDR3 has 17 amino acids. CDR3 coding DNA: TGTGCCAGCAGCTTATCACTCGCGGTCGAGGCGGCCGATACGCAGTATTTT. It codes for CASSLSLAVEAADTQYF.